This TCR beta chain was recovered during a study of blood T cells in healthy people across ages. About this clonotype: What it recognizes is unknown.

The authors ran a second PCR of about 6 to 11 cycles using a sample-barcoded 5' primer and a J-beta primer mix. Sequencing of every sample gave 3 million or more CDR3-containing paired-end reads. TCRdb reanalysed the 5' RACE reads using MiXCR and keeps one entry per CDR3 protein. The sample comprises hundreds of thousands of distinct CDR3 sequences, nearly 60% of which are singletons, and approximately 20% rests with the top ten. V lost 6 bases and J lost 5, with 14 bases in between. The length of the CDR3 is 14 residues. Germline CDR1 MNHNY, CDR2 SVGAGI (reference sequence). Study-wide findings and caveats: Among long-lived donors, naive CD4+ cells were more numerous and diversity higher than in aged donors. Across the age range, TCR beta diversity per million T cells fell in a roughly linear way.

This receptor was taken from a man aged 25-45 years in good health. The specimen was blood. The chain uses TRBV6-6 and TRBJ1-5; D remains unclear. CDR3 nucleotide sequence: TGTGCCAGCAGCCCCCCGGGTGCTTATCAGCCCCAGCATTTT. Translated, it gives CASSPPGAYQPQHF.